This passage covers 23 T cell receptor beta chains from one sample sequenced in a study of cytomegalovirus exposure and HLA in healthy donors. Amplification used 60 Vbeta primers and 13 Jbeta primers. Here immunoSEQ multiplex PCR was the method, and the copy in TCRdb shows in-frame clones only, minus some. The sample carries about 160,000 clones, 70% to 90% recorded once. The source material was PBMCs. The receptors shown here come from a woman aged 25 to 45 in good health and CMV-seronegative.

The CDR3 region is CASSKLAGYTDTQYF. The CDR3 DNA is TGTGCCAGCAGCAAACTAGCGGGGTACACAGATACGCAGTATTTT. The rearrangement links TRBV7-2 to TRBJ2-3, with 10 bases that match TRBD2. The CDR3 sequence is 15 residues long. CDR1 and CDR2 (germline): SGHTA, FQGNSA. The V gene end was trimmed by 5 bases and the J gene end by 2 bases; junction bases not matched to a gene: 4.

This chain uses TRBV19 with TRBJ1-1, with D possibly matching TRBD1 (5 bases). The length of the CDR3 is 14 residues. The germline V and J ends were trimmed by 1 base and 0 bases, with 6 bases remaining between them. CDR1 is LNHDA, CDR2 SQIVND, per germline (reference sequence). CDR3 nucleotides: TGTGCCAGTAGTATAGGACAGATGAACACTGAAGCTTTCTTT. As protein: CASSIGQMNTEAFF.

The chain recombines TRBV4-3 with TRBJ2-6; 7 bases align to TRBD2. V shed 0 bases, J shed 1 base, and the junction held 6 bases outside the gene matches. This CDR3 is built from 18 residues. CDR1 LGHNA and CDR2 YSLEER come from the germline V gene. CDR3 DNA: TGCGCCAGCAGCCAAGAGGCTGGGACTACGTCTGGGGCCAACGTCCTGACTTTC. This gives the protein CASSQEAGTTSGANVLTF.

The genes are TRBV28 and TRBJ2-5; possible D gene TRBD2, 6 bases. Trimming removed 6 bases from V and 5 bases from J, with 19 bases in between. This CDR3 contains 15 residues. Germline V lookup: CDR1 MDHEN, CDR2 SYDVKM. CDR3: CASSPSGLILETQYF. The DNA of the CDR3 is TGTGCCAGCAGCCCCTCAGGACTAATTTTGGAGACCCAGTACTTC. Supplemented by reference TRBV28 and TRBJ2-5, the full variable domain reads DVKVTQSSRYLVKRTGEKVFLECVQDMDHENMFWYRQDPGLGLRLIYFSYDVKMKEKGDIPEGYSVSREKKERFSLILESASTNQTSMYLCASSPSGLILETQYFGPGTRLLVL.

This chain links TRBV30 with TRBJ1-1; D not certain. Germline values: CDR1 GTSNPN, CDR2 SVGIG (reference sequence). CDR3 length equals 15 residues. V shed 0 bases and J shed 1 base, with 12 bases lying between them. The CDR3 reads CAWSVGGHSNTEAFF. DNA for the CDR3: TGTGCCTGGAGTGTAGGAGGGCATTCGAACACTGAAGCTTTCTTT.

The rearrangement links TRBV13 to TRBJ2-5; D not certain. With 3 bases removed from V and 4 bases from J, the gap between germline ends came to 3 bases. This CDR3 is built from 11 residues. The germline V gene has CDR1 PRHDT and CDR2 FYEKMQ (reference sequence). CDR3 in DNA: TGTGCCAGCAGCTTCTTAGAGACCCAGTACTTC. It encodes CASSFLETQYF.

The chain couples TRBV18 to TRBJ2-5, with D possibly TRBD2 on 6 matching bases. The CDR3 loop spans 15 amino acids. The ends were cut back, 3 bases at V and 3 bases at J, with 14 bases in the middle. CDR1 is KGHSH, CDR2 LQKENI, per germline. This CDR3 reads CASSPNTGLEETQYF. CDR3 bases: TGTGCCAGCTCACCTAATACGGGACTCGAAGAGACCCAGTACTTC.

The chain employs TRBV28 and TRBJ2-5, with TRBD1 matching 9 bases. The CDR3 spans 14 residues. J was trimmed by 5 bases and V by 5 bases; bases with no gene match: 6. Per the germline V gene, CDR1 is MDHEN and CDR2 is SYDVKM. CDR3 region: CASSRDRGSETQYF. The CDR3 DNA reads TGTGCCAGCAGTCGCGACAGGGGGTCCGAGACCCAGTACTTC.

This clone has only one observation. The rearrangement joins TRBV14 to TRBJ2-5; tentatively, D is TRBD1 (5 bases). Looked up from germline, CDR1 is SGHDN and CDR2 is FVKESK. This CDR3 comprises 14 residues. V was cut by 4 bases and J by 4 bases, with 13 bases left in between. CDR3 region: CASSLVDRIETQYF. CDR3 nucleotides: TGTGCCAGCAGCCTCGTCGACAGAATAGAGACCCAGTACTTC.

This chain joins TRBV27 and TRBJ2-1; D perhaps matches TRBD2 (5 bases). The germline V gene encodes CDR1 MNHEY and CDR2 SMNVEV (reference sequence). V shed 0 bases and J shed 2 bases, with 14 bases lying between them. The CDR3 is made up of 17 amino acids. This CDR3 is CASSLSPLVGAYNEQFF. The CDR3, as DNA: TGTGCCAGCAGTTTATCGCCGCTCGTGGGAGCCTACAATGAGCAGTTCTTC.

This clone was seen only a few times. The rearrangement joins TRBV10-2 to TRBJ1-1; D is undetermined. The CDR3 runs to 12 residues. Per germline, CDR1 WSHSY and CDR2 SAAADI. The ends were cut back, 5 bases at V and 3 bases at J, with 7 bases in the middle. The chain's CDR3 is CASSPDYTEAFF. The CDR3 DNA reads TGCGCCAGCAGTCCAGACTACACTGAAGCTTTCTTT.

The V gene is TRBV5-1, the J gene TRBJ1-2; 11 bases fit TRBD1. The CDR3 has 14 residues. The germline V gene encodes CDR1 SGHRS and CDR2 YFSETQ. V shed 4 bases, J shed 5 bases, and the junction held 4 bases outside the gene matches. The CDR3 coding sequence is TGCGCCAGCAGCCAAGGGACAGGGGGGTATGGCTACACCTTC. Translated, it gives CASSQGTGGYGYTF.

This sequence joins TRBV28 and TRBJ2-2; perhaps TRBD1 as D (5 bases). Germline V CDR1 and CDR2: MDHEN, SYDVKM. The CDR3 has 13 residues. V was trimmed by 6 bases and J by 6 bases, leaving 11 bases between them. CDR3: CASRLTVPGELFF. CDR3 bases: TGTGCCAGCAGATTGACAGTCCCCGGGGAGCTGTTTTTT.

This chain joins TRBV7-2 and TRBJ1-1; D ambiguous. The CDR3 loop spans 13 amino acids. V lost 1 base and J 2 bases, leaving 5 bases between the germline ends. Germline V lookup: CDR1 SGHTA, CDR2 FQGNSA. In DNA, the CDR3 is TGTGCCAGCAGCTTAGTTTATAACACTGAAGCTTTCTTT. Amino acids: CASSLVYNTEAFF.

V gene TRBV28 combines with J gene TRBJ2-2, with 7 bases identical to TRBD1. The CDR3 runs to 13 residues. Per germline, CDR1 MDHEN and CDR2 SYDVKM. This CDR3 reads CTGQDPNTGELFF. CDR3 bases: TGTACTGGACAGGACCCGAACACCGGGGAGCTGTTTTTT.

This chain links TRBV30 with TRBJ2-1, with TRBD1 identical over 8 bases. Germline CDR1 reads GTSNPN; CDR2 reads SVGIG (reference sequence). V dropped 4 bases and J dropped 7; count of bases not matched to a gene: 12. The CDR3 is 15 amino acids. The CDR3 DNA sequence: TGTGCCTGGATCAGACCCCCGACAGGGGCTAATGAGCAGTTCTTC. As protein: CAWIRPPTGANEQFF.

The chain combines TRBV19 with TRBJ2-1; TRBD2 matches at 9 bases. Germline trimming cut 3 bases from V and 2 bases from J; bases unmatched to any gene: 5. The CDR3 is 16 residues long. Per the germline V gene, CDR1 is LNHDA and CDR2 is SQIVND (reference sequence). CDR3 in amino acids: CASSMRGGLTYNEQFF. Here the CDR3 DNA reads TGTGCCAGTAGTATGCGGGGGGGATTAACCTACAATGAGCAGTTCTTC.

This clone was recorded once. The chain is built from TRBV5-1 and TRBJ2-5; D is undetermined. Trimming pared 1 base from V and 0 bases from J, leaving 7 bases between. Germline loops: CDR1 SGHRS, CDR2 YFSETQ. There are 14 residues in the CDR3. CDR3 amino acids: CASSLLPDQETQYF. In DNA form, the CDR3 reads TGCGCCAGCAGCTTGTTGCCAGACCAAGAGACCCAGTACTTC.

Worth noting for this clone: No DNA is shown, since the ends of the CDR3 on it are uncertain; the CDR3 is the one TCRdb lists. The chain uses TRBV6-6 and TRBJ1-2. The length of the CDR3 is 16 amino acids, counting both ends. Germline assignment: CDR1 MNHNY and CDR2 SVGAGI (reference sequence). CDR3 amino acids: CASRTSGRRGGRGYTF.

The J gene is TRBJ1-1, the V gene TRBV30; no clear D gene. The V end lost 3 bases, the J end lost 1 base, and 6 bases lay between the germline ends. Germline CDR1 and CDR2: GTSNPN and SVGIG (reference sequence). There are 12 residues in the CDR3. The DNA for the CDR3 is TGTGCCTGGAGAGTCGGGAACACTGAAGCTTTCTTT. This sequence encodes CAWRVGNTEAFF.

DNA for the CDR3: TGTGCCAGTACAGCAGGGCCTTACACCGGGGAGCTGTTTTTT. It codes for CASTAGPYTGELFF. The chain carries TRBV19 and TRBJ2-2, with TRBD1 as a possible D gene (5 bases). This CDR3 comprises 14 residues. The germline gives CDR1 LNHDA, CDR2 SQIVND (reference sequence). The ends were cut back, 7 bases at V and 3 bases at J, with 12 bases in the middle.

This clone was seen more than once but under ten times. V is TRBV9 and J is TRBJ1-1, with 7 bases that match TRBD1. The CDR3 consists of 15 residues. V was clipped by 5 bases and J by 0 bases; unmatched bases: 7. Germline V gene lookup returns CDR1 SGDLS and CDR2 YYNGEE. The CDR3 DNA follows: TGTGCCAGCAGTGACAGGGCGATCATGAACACTGAAGCTTTCTTT. Its translation: CASSDRAIMNTEAFF.

The V call is TRBV4-3, the J call TRBJ1-2; D uncertain. The CDR3 runs to 13 residues. The V and J ends lost 0 bases and 7 bases respectively, with 9 bases between them. Germline V gene lookup returns CDR1 LGHNA and CDR2 YSLEER. This CDR3 reads CASSQDSLFGYTF. DNA of the CDR3: TGCGCCAGCAGCCAAGATTCCCTTTTTGGCTACACCTTC.